This record concerns one T cell receptor (beta chain) sequence. Method: immunoSEQ multiplex PCR; TCRdb's copy keeps in-frame clones and lacks some. The data contain under 40,000 clones, about 85% of them singletons. V lost 7 bases and J 6 bases, leaving 13 bases between the germline ends. Per the germline V gene, CDR1 is LNHDA and CDR2 is SQIVND (reference sequence). The length of the CDR3 is 13 residues. This sample stems from a study of blood T cell repertoires in COVID-19. The sample was peripheral blood. The chain is built from TRBV19 and TRBJ1-5; the D gene is possibly TRBD1 (5 bases). The source is a human donor with acute or convalescent COVID-19. The donor label of this sample is uncertain. The CDR3 DNA is TGTGCCAGTACCAGGGTCGTAAGTCAGCCCCAGCATTTT. Translation gives CASTRVVSQPQHF.